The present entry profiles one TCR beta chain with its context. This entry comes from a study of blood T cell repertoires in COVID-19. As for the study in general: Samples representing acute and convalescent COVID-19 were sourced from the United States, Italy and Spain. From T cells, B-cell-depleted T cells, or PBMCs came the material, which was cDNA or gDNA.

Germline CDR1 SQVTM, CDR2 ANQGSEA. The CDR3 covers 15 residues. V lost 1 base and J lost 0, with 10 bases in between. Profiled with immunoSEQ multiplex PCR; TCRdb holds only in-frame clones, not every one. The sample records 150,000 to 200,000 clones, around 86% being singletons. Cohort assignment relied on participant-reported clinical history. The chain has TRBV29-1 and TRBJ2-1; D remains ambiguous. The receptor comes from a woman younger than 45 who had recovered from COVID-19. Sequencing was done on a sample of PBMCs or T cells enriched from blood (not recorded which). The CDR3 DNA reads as TGCAGCGTTGAAGGTGCCAAACACTCCTACAATGAGCAGTTCTTC. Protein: CSVEGAKHSYNEQFF.